The 3 T cell receptor beta chains below come from one sample, sequenced in a study of shared clonotypes between healthy human individuals. TCRdb keeps only in-frame clones here, not all; method: immunoSEQ multiplex PCR. The sample consists of roughly 500,000 clones, roughly 80% of them appearing once. What was sequenced was PBMCs. These receptors all stem from a woman in her thirties or forties in good health. Some clones in this sample may be carry-over from other donors' samples.

This chain joins TRBV4-1 and TRBJ2-3; D ambiguous. This CDR3 is 15 amino acids long. Germline CDR1 and CDR2: MGHRA and YSYEKL. V lost 4 bases and J 4 bases, leaving 15 bases between the germline ends. The CDR3 loop reads CASSPRGRVADTQYF. CDR3 nucleotides: TGCGCCAGCAGCCCTCGCGGTAGGGTGGCAGATACGCAGTATTTT.

In regard to this clone: A read error is the likely source, as a far larger clone sits one nucleotide away. Other DNA sequences within the sample encode an identical CDR3. The V call is TRBV29-1, the J call TRBJ1-1; the D gene is possibly TRBD1 (6 bases). Germline V CDR1 and CDR2: SQVTM, ANQGSEA. This CDR3 comprises 12 residues. This chain's CDR3 is CSAGGRNTEAFF. Written as DNA, the CDR3 is TGCAGCGCGGGGGGCCGGAACACTGAGGCTTTCTTT.

This sequence joins TRBV28 and TRBJ2-7, with TRBD1 as a possible D gene (6 bases). The germline V and J ends were trimmed by 6 bases and 6 bases, with 12 bases remaining between them. The length of the CDR3 is 12 residues. Germline-derived CDR1 and CDR2 are MDHEN and SYDVKM. The CDR3 is CASRRTGFEQYF. DNA for the CDR3: TGTGCCAGCAGGCGAACAGGGTTCGAGCAGTACTTC.